A selection of T cell receptor beta chains follows, all from one sample in a study of low-dose radiotherapy and immunotherapy resistance in tumors. MiXCR was run by TCRdb on the reads, yielding one entry per CDR3 protein. Among under 90,000 distinct CDR3 sequences listed, 18% were seen once. The input for sequencing was PBMCs, taken before treatment. These receptors all come from a male donor with prostate cancer. CDR3s include the opening cysteine and the closing phenylalanine or tryptophan. D genes are given only for firm matches. Some rows mark clone size as missing; the rest say once, few, many or name a class of expanded clone.

J: TRBJ2-1; V: TRBV5-1; D: TRBD1; size: many; CDR3: CASSQWTGIVLVRKRLGNEQFF; DNA: TGCGCCAGCAGTCAGTGGACAGGAATCGTTCTGGTACGGAAAAGGCTGGGAAATGAGCAGTTCTTC
J: TRBJ2-3; V: TRBV3-1; D: .; size: many; CDR3: CASSMRTDTQYF; DNA: TGTGCCAGCAGCATGAGGACAGATACGCAGTATTTT
J: TRBJ2-7; V: TRBV10-3; D: .; size: many; CDR3: CAISARGTTSYEQYF; DNA: TGTGCCATCAGTGCTAGGGGGACTACCTCCTACGAGCAGTACTTC
J: TRBJ2-4; V: TRBV5-6; D: .; size: many; CDR3: CASSFFTSGNIQYF; DNA: TGTGCCAGCAGCTTCTTTACCTCGGGAAACATTCAGTACTTC
J: TRBJ2-3; V: TRBV3-1; D: .; size: many; CDR3: CASSQDPGDTQYF; DNA: TGTGCCAGCAGCCAAGATCCCGGTGATACGCAGTATTTT
J: TRBJ2-3; V: TRBV7-9; D: .; size: many; CDR3: CASSSPGLGTDTQYF; DNA: TGTGCCAGCAGCTCCCCGGGGCTCGGCACAGATACGCAGTATTTT
J: TRBJ1-2; V: TRBV5-5; D: .; size: many; CDR3: CASTFDGTYGYTF; DNA: TGTGCCAGCACCTTTGACGGAACCTATGGCTACACCTTC
J: TRBJ2-3; V: TRBV11-3; D: .; size: many; CDR3: CASSLASTADTQYF; DNA: TGTGCCAGCAGCTTGGCCTCTACAGCAGATACGCAGTATTTT
J: TRBJ2-5; V: TRBV5-1; D: .; size: few; CDR3: CASSKGHRQETQYF; DNA: TGCGCCAGCAGCAAGGGACACCGACAAGAGACCCAGTACTTC
J: TRBJ1-1; V: TRBV6-5; D: .; size: many; CDR3: CATIREVGTEAFF; DNA: TGTGCCACAATCAGGGAAGTCGGCACTGAAGCTTTCTTT
J: TRBJ1-1; V: TRBV20-1; D: .; size: .; CDR3: CSKKTAGTEAFF; DNA: TGCAGTAAAAAGACCGCGGGCACTGAAGCTTTCTTT
J: TRBJ2-7; V: TRBV7-2; D: TRBD1; size: many; CDR3: CASSSGVRTGEQYF; DNA: TGTGCCAGCAGCTCAGGAGTACGGACAGGCGAGCAGTACTTC
J: TRBJ2-1; V: TRBV7-8; D: TRBD2; size: many; CDR3: CASRQGLAGAYNEQFF; DNA: TGTGCCAGCAGACAGGGACTAGCGGGGGCCTACAATGAGCAGTTCTTC
J: TRBJ2-1; V: TRBV5-1; D: .; size: few; CDR3: CASSLEGFTYNEQFF; DNA: TGCGCCAGCAGCTTGGAAGGGTTCACCTACAATGAGCAGTTCTTC
J: TRBJ2-2; V: TRBV13; D: TRBD2; size: .; CDR3: CASSRPTSGGNTGELFF; DNA: TGTGCCAGCAGCCGCCCGACTAGCGGGGGGAACACCGGGGAGCTGTTTTTT
J: TRBJ2-5; V: TRBV6-2/TRBV6-3; D: TRBD2; size: many; CDR3: CASSGIAGGESETQYF; DNA: TGTGCCAGCAGTGGCATAGCGGGGGGGGAGTCAGAGACCCAGTACTTC
J: TRBJ1-4; V: TRBV20-1; D: .; size: many; CDR3: CSARDLTGGWAGLSEKLFF; DNA: TGCAGTGCTAGAGACCTAACGGGGGGCTGGGCGGGTCTATCCGAAAAACTGTTTTTT
J: TRBJ1-1; V: TRBV10-1; D: .; size: few; CDR3: CASKDSKNTEAFF; DNA: TGCGCCAGCAAGGACAGCAAGAACACTGAAGCTTTCTTT
J: TRBJ1-1; V: TRBV29-1; D: .; size: many; CDR3: CSVGGWVTEAFF; DNA: TGCAGCGTTGGCGGGTGGGTCACTGAAGCTTTCTTT
J: TRBJ2-1; V: TRBV20-1; D: .; size: many; CDR3: CSAEYLGRGLYNEQFF; DNA: TGCAGTGCCGAGTACTTAGGCAGGGGACTTTACAATGAGCAGTTCTTC
J: TRBJ2-2; V: TRBV24-1; D: .; size: .; CDR3: CATSDNRVTGELFF; DNA: TGTGCCACCAGTGACAACAGGGTCACCGGGGAGCTGTTTTTT
J: TRBJ2-1; V: TRBV6-5; D: .; size: many; CDR3: CASRRVGGSYNEQFF; DNA: TGTGCCAGCAGACGGGTGGGGGGCTCCTACAATGAGCAGTTCTTC
J: TRBJ2-3; V: TRBV5-5; D: .; size: .; CDR3: CASSRQDTQYF; DNA: TGTGCCAGCAGCCGTCAAGATACGCAGTATTTT
J: TRBJ1-5; V: TRBV4-1; D: .; size: .; CDR3: CASSQARVTVDQPQHF; DNA: TGCGCCAGCAGCCAAGCCAGAGTAACTGTGGATCAGCCCCAGCATTTT
J: TRBJ2-2; V: TRBV7-8; D: .; size: many; CDR3: CASSQPQGRWTGELFF; DNA: TGTGCCAGCAGCCAACCTCAGGGGCGGTGGACCGGGGAGCTGTTTTTT
J: TRBJ2-1; V: TRBV12-5; D: .; size: many; CDR3: CASGSDTYNEQFF; DNA: TGTGCTAGTGGTTCGGACACATACAATGAGCAGTTCTTC
J: TRBJ1-1; V: TRBV30; D: .; size: few; CDR3: CAWSVVGEAFF; DNA: TGTGCCTGGAGTGTAGTTGGTGAAGCTTTCTTT
J: TRBJ2-7; V: TRBV7-9; D: .; size: many; CDR3: CASSQTGIRYEQYF; DNA: TGTGCCAGCAGCCAAACAGGGATTCGCTACGAGCAGTACTTC
J: TRBJ2-3; V: TRBV7-2; D: .; size: many; CDR3: CASSPGEVADTQYF; DNA: TGTGCCAGCAGCCCCGGGGAGGTTGCAGATACGCAGTATTTT
J: TRBJ2-1; V: TRBV3-1; D: TRBD2; size: .; CDR3: CASSPRLAGGPHNEQFF; DNA: TGTGCCAGCAGCCCGAGACTAGCGGGGGGGCCCCACAATGAGCAGTTCTTC
J: TRBJ2-3; V: TRBV18; D: TRBD2; size: many; CDR3: CASSPTSGGSTDTQYF; DNA: TGTGCCAGCAGCCCGACTAGCGGGGGAAGCACAGATACGCAGTATTTT
J: TRBJ2-7; V: TRBV5-1; D: TRBD2; size: many; CDR3: CASRPRAGDSYEQYF; DNA: TGCGCCAGCAGGCCTCGGGCGGGGGACTCCTACGAGCAGTACTTC
J: TRBJ2-1; V: TRBV6-4; D: .; size: many; CDR3: CASSDPREQFF; DNA: TGTGCCAGCAGTGACCCTCGGGAGCAGTTCTTC
J: TRBJ2-2; V: TRBV5-1; D: TRBD1; size: few; CDR3: CASSAQGPGTGELFF; DNA: TGCGCCAGCAGCGCACAGGGGCCGGGCACCGGGGAGCTGTTTTTT
J: TRBJ2-3; V: TRBV2; D: .; size: many; CDR3: CASSVRGSGSTDTQYF; DNA: TGTGCCAGCAGTGTGAGAGGTAGCGGTAGCACAGATACGCAGTATTTT
J: TRBJ2-3; V: TRBV11-2; D: TRBD2; size: .; CDR3: CASSLSPLAGDTQYF; DNA: TGTGCCAGCAGCTTAAGTCCGCTAGCGGGAGATACGCAGTATTTT
J: TRBJ2-1; V: TRBV7-9; D: .; size: once; CDR3: CASRRPGLAYNEQFF; DNA: TGTGCCAGCAGACGCCCGGGACTCGCCTACAATGAGCAGTTCTTC
J: TRBJ1-2; V: TRBV10-3; D: TRBD1; size: many; CDR3: CAISEQDRGGDYGYTF; DNA: TGTGCCATCAGTGAGCAGGACAGGGGAGGGGATTATGGCTACACCTTC
J: TRBJ2-1; V: TRBV11-1; D: .; size: many; CDR3: CASSLEGFPYNEQFF; DNA: TGTGCCAGCAGCTTAGAGGGGTTCCCCTACAATGAGCAGTTCTTC
J: TRBJ1-2; V: TRBV27; D: .; size: many; CDR3: CASRSRSYQPNSNYGYTF; DNA: TGTGCCAGCAGGTCTAGGTCATACCAGCCGAATTCTAACTATGGCTACACCTTC
J: TRBJ2-4; V: TRBV7-2; D: TRBD1; size: many; CDR3: CASSTGQRNIQYF; DNA: TGTGCCAGCAGTACGGGACAGAGAAACATTCAGTACTTC
J: TRBJ1-2; V: TRBV19; D: .; size: many; CDR3: CASSTRQEIRYGYTF; DNA: TGTGCCAGTAGTACCCGACAGGAAATACGGTATGGCTACACCTTC
J: TRBJ2-7; V: TRBV28; D: .; size: .; CDR3: CASSLGEKASHPYF; DNA: TGTGCCAGCAGTTTAGGGGAAAAGGCCAGTCATCCGTACTTC
J: TRBJ2-3; V: TRBV29-1; D: TRBD2; size: many; CDR3: CSVVGGDTQYF; DNA: TGCAGCGTTGTCGGGGGGGATACGCAGTATTTT
J: TRBJ1-1; V: TRBV10-3; D: .; size: many; CDR3: CASKRGNTEAFF; DNA: TGTGCCAGCAAGAGGGGCAACACTGAAGCTTTCTTT
J: TRBJ2-3; V: TRBV10-1; D: TRBD2; size: .; CDR3: CASSPSGGPPPDTQYF; DNA: TGCGCCAGCAGCCCGTCGGGGGGGCCGCCCCCAGATACGCAGTATTTT
J: TRBJ2-2; V: TRBV29-1; D: .; size: many; CDR3: CSVEPRGSATGELFF; DNA: TGCAGCGTTGAACCTCGGGGGTCGGCAACCGGGGAGCTGTTTTTT
J: TRBJ1-2; V: TRBV6-6; D: TRBD1; size: few; CDR3: CASSTLQGDGVYGYTF; DNA: TGTGCCAGCAGTACCTTACAGGGGGACGGTGTCTATGGCTACACCTTC
J: TRBJ2-7; V: TRBV29-1; D: .; size: many; CDR3: CSVAGTGIYEQYF; DNA: TGCAGCGTTGCCGGGACGGGTATCTACGAGCAGTACTTC
J: TRBJ2-5; V: TRBV12-3/TRBV12-4; D: TRBD2; size: many; CDR3: CASSITSGGAETQYF; DNA: TGTGCCAGCAGCATTACTAGCGGGGGAGCTGAGACCCAGTACTTC
J: TRBJ2-1; V: TRBV20-1; D: .; size: .; CDR3: CSAQRQDNEQFF; DNA: TGCAGTGCCCAGAGACAGGACAATGAGCAGTTCTTC
J: TRBJ1-6; V: TRBV29-1; D: .; size: many; CDR3: CSVAGGGDSPLHF; DNA: TGCAGCGTTGCCGGGGGGGGGGATTCACCCCTCCACTTT
J: TRBJ2-1; V: TRBV28; D: TRBD2; size: .; CDR3: CASSFSGGDYNEQFF; DNA: TGTGCCAGCAGTTTCAGCGGGGGGGACTACAATGAGCAGTTCTTC
J: TRBJ1-1; V: TRBV6-6; D: .; size: many; CDR3: CASSYMNTEAFF; DNA: TGTGCCAGCAGCTACATGAACACTGAAGCTTTCTTT
J: TRBJ2-2; V: TRBV7-3; D: TRBD1; size: many; CDR3: CASSPGTANTGELFF; DNA: TGTGCCAGCAGCCCCGGGACAGCGAACACCGGGGAGCTGTTTTTT